Below are 2 T cell receptor beta chains sequenced from a single sample in a study of identical twins. A single record per CDR3 protein comes from TCRdb applying MiXCR to the 5' RACE reads. The sample holds 640,000 or so distinct CDR3 sequences, roughly 6% seen once. Sequencing was performed on naive T cells sorted from blood. These receptors came from a man aged 18 to 29 in good health.

This chain uses TRBV6-1 with TRBJ2-7, with D tentatively TRBD1 (8 bases). The CDR3 sequence is 14 residues long. Trimming removed 6 bases at V and 4 bases at J, with 16 bases between. Germline CDR1 reads MNHNS; CDR2 reads SASEGT. CDR3 in DNA: TGTGCCAGCAGGGGGGGGACAGGACTTTACGAGCAGTACTTC. This codes for CASRGGTGLYEQYF.

In this sample, this clonotype turned up many times. The chain links TRBV29-1 to TRBJ1-1, with D unresolved. The CDR3 covers 13 residues. Germline assignment: CDR1 SQVTM and CDR2 ANQGSEA. V gave up 6 bases and J gave up 1 base, with 12 bases separating them. The CDR3 region is CSVLDKRNTEAFF. DNA of the CDR3: TGCAGCGTACTTGACAAAAGGAACACTGAAGCTTTCTTT.